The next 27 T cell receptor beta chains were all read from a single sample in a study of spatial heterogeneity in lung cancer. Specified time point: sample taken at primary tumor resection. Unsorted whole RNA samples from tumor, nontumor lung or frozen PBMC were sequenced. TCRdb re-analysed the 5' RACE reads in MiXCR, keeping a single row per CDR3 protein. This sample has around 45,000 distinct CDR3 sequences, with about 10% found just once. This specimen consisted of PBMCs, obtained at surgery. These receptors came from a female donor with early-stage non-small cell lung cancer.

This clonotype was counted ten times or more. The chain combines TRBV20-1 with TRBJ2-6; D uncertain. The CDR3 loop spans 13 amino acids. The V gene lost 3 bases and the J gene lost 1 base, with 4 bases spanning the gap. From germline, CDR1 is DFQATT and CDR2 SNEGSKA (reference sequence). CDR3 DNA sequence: TGCAGTGCTAGGCCTTCTGGGGCCAACGTCCTGACTTTC. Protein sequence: CSARPSGANVLTF.

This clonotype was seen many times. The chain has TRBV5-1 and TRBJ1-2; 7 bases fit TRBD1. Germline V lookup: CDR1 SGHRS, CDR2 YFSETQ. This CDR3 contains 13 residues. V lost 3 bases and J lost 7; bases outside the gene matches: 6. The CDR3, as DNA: TGCGCCAGCAGCTCGGACAGGTCCCCTGGCTACACCTTC. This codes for CASSSDRSPGYTF.

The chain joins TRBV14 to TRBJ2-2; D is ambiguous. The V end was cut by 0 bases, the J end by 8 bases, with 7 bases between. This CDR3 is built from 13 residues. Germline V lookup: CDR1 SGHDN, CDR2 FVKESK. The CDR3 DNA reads TGTGCCAGCAGCCAAGATTACGTGGGGGAGCTGTTTTTT. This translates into CASSQDYVGELFF. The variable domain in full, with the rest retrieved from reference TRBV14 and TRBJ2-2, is EAGVTQFPSHSVIEKGQTVTLRCDPISGHDNLYWYRRVMGKEIKFLLHFVKESKQDESGMPNNRFLAERTGGTYSTLKVQPAELEDSGVYFCASSQDYVGELFFGEGSRLTVL.

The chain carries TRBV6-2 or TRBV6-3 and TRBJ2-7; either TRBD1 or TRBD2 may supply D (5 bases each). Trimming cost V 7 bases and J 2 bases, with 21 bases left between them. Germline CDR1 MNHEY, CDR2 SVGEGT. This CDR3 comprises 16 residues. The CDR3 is CASISSPGTATYEQYF. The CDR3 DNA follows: TGTGCCAGCATCTCGTCTCCGGGGACGGCAACCTACGAGCAGTACTTC.

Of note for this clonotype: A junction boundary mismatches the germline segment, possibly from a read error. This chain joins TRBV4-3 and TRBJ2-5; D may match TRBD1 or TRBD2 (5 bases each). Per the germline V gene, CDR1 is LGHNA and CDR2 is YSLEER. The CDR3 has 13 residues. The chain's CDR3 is CASSQEGDGRITF. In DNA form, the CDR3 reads TGCGCCAGCAGCCAAGAGGGGGACGGACGAATAACCTTC.

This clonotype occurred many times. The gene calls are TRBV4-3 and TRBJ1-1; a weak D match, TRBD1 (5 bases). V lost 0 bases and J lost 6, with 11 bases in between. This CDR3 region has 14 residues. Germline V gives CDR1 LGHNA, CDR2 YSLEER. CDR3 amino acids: CASSQEGRGSEAFF. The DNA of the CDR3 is TGCGCCAGCAGCCAAGAAGGTAGGGGATCTGAAGCTTTCTTT.

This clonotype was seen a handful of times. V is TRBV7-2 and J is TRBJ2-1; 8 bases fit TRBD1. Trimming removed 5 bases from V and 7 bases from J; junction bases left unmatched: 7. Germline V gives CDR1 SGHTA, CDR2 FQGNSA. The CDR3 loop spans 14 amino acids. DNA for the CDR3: TGTGCCAGCAGCCAATCCCACAGGGGGAATGAGCAGTTCTTC. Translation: CASSQSHRGNEQFF.

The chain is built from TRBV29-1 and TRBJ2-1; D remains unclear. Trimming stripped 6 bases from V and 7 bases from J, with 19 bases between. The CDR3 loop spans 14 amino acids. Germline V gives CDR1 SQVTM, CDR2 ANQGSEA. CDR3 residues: CSVQIPRLINEQFF. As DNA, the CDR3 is TGCAGCGTACAGATCCCCCGACTTATTAATGAGCAGTTCTTC.

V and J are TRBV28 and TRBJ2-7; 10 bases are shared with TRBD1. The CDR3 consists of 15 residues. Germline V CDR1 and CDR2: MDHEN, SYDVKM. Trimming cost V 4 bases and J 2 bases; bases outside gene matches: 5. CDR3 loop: CASSSGQGFPYEQYF. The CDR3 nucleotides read TGTGCCAGCAGTTCGGGACAGGGGTTCCCCTACGAGCAGTACTTC.

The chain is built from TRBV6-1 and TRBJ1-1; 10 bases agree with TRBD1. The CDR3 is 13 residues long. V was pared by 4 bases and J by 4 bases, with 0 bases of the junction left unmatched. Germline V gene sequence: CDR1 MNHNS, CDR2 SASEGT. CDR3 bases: TGTGCCAGCAGTGGGACAGGGGGCACTGAAGCTTTCTTT. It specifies CASSGTGGTEAFF.

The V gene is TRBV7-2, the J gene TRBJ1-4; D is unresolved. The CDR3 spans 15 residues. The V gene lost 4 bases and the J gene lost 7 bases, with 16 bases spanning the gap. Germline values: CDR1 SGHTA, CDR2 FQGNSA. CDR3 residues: CASSSEGRRSEKLFF. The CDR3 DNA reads TGTGCCAGCAGCTCGGAAGGGAGGAGAAGTGAAAAACTGTTTTTT.

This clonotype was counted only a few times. The CDR3, as DNA: TGCGCCAGCAGCCAAGAAGGGACTAGGAATGAGCAGTTCTTC. Translated: CASSQEGTRNEQFF. The rearrangement joins TRBV4-1 to TRBJ2-1, with TRBD2 matching 8 bases. The CDR3 contains 14 residues. Trimming removed 0 bases from V and 7 bases from J; junction bases left unmatched: 2. Per germline, CDR1 MGHRA and CDR2 YSYEKL.

In DNA, the CDR3 is TGTGCCAGCAGCACATCAGGGGGAAGTACTGAAGCTTTCTTT. It is translated as CASSTSGGSTEAFF. This chain links TRBV9 with TRBJ1-1; TRBD1 matches at 7 bases. This CDR3 has 14 amino acids. V was clipped by 4 bases and J by 5 bases; unmatched bases: 8. The germline V gene has CDR1 SGDLS and CDR2 YYNGEE.

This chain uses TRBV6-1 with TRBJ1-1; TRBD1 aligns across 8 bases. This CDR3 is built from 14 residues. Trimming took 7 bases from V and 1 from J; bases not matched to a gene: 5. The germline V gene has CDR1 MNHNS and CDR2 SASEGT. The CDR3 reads CASIRTGRNTEAFF. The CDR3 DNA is TGTGCCAGCATTAGGACAGGGAGGAACACTGAAGCTTTCTTT.

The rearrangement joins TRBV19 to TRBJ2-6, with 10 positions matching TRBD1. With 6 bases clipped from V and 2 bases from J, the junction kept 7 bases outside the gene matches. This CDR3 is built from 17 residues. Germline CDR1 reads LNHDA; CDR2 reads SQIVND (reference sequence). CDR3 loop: CASRRDRGLPGANVLTF. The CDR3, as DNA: TGTGCCAGTAGGCGGGACAGGGGCCTCCCTGGGGCCAACGTCCTGACTTTC.

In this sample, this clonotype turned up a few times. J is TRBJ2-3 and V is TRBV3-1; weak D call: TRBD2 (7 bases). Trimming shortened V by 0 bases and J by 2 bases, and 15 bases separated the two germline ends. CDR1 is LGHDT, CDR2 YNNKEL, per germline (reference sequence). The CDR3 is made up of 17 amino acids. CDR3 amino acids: CASSQEGGGPVTDTQYF. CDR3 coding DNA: TGTGCCAGCAGCCAAGAGGGGGGGGGGCCAGTCACAGATACGCAGTATTTT.

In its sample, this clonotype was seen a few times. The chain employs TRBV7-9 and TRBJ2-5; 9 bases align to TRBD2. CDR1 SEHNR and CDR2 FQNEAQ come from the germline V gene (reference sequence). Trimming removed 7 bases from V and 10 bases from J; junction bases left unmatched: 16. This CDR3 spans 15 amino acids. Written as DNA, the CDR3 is TGTGCCAGCACAAGTAGCGGGGGATACCTTCAGGACCAGTACTTC. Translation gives CASTSSGGYLQDQYF.

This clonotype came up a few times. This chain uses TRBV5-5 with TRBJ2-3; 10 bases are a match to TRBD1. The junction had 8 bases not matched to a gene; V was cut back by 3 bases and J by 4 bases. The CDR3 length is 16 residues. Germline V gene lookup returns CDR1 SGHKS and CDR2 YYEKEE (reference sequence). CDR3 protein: CASSSYRQGASDTQYF. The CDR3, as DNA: TGTGCCAGCAGCTCCTACCGACAGGGGGCTTCAGATACGCAGTATTTT.

CDR3 in amino acids: CAWRDRRLDEQYF. CDR3 coding DNA: TGTGCCTGGCGGGACAGGCGCCTCGACGAGCAGTACTTC. V and J are TRBV30 and TRBJ2-7; TRBD1 matches at 8 bases. The CDR3 sequence is 13 residues long. Germline V lookup: CDR1 GTSNPN, CDR2 SVGIG (reference sequence). With 5 bases clipped from V and 5 bases from J, the junction kept 8 bases outside the gene matches.

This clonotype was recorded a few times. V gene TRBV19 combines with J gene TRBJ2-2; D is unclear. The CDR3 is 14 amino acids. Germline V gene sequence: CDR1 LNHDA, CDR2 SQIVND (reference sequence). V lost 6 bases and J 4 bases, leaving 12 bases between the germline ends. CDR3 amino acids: CASRPPVVTGELFF. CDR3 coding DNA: TGTGCCAGTAGGCCCCCGGTAGTCACCGGGGAGCTGTTTTTT.

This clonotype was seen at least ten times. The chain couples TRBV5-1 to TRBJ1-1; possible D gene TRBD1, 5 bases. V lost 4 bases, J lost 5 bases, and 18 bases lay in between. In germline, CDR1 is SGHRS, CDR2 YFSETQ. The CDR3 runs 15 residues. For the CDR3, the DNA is TGCGCCAGCAGCGAGGCTTGGCAGGGTCGGACTGAAGCTTTCTTT. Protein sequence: CASSEAWQGRTEAFF.

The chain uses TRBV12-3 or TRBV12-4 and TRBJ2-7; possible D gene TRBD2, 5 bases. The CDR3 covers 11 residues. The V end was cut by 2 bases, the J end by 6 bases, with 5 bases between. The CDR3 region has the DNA TGTGCCAGCAGTTTACGGGGCGAGCAGTACTTC. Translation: CASSLRGEQYF.

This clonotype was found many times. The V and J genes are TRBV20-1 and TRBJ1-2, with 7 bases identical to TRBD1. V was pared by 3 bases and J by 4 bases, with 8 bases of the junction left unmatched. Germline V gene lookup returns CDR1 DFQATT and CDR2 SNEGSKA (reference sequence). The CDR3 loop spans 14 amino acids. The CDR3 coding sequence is TGCAGTGCTAGCCTGGGACAGCTGGGCTATGGCTACACCTTC. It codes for CSASLGQLGYGYTF.

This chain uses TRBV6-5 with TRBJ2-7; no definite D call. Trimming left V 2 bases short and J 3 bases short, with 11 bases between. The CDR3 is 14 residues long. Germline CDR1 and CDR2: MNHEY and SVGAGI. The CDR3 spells CASSYGSVLYEQYF. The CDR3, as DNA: TGTGCCAGCAGTTACGGGTCAGTCCTCTACGAGCAGTACTTC.

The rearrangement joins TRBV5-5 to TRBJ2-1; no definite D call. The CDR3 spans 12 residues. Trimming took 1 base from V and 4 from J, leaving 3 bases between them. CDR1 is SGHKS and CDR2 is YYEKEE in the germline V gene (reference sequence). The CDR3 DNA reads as TGTGCCAGCAGCTTGTCTTACAATGAGCAGTTCTTC. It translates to CASSLSYNEQFF.

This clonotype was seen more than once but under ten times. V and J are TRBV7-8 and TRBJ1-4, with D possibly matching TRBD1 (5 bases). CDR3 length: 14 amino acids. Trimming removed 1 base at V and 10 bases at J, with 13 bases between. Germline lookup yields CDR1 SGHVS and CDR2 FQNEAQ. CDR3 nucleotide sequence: TGTGCCAGCAGCTTAGATGAGGGGCGAGCAAAACTGTTTTTT. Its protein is CASSLDEGRAKLFF.

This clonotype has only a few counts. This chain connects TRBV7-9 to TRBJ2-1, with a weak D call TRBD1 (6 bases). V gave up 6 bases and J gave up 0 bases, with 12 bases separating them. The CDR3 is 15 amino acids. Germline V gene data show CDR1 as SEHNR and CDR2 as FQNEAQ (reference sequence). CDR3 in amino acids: CASSGGTFSYNEQFF. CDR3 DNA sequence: TGTGCCAGCAGTGGGGGCACGTTCTCCTACAATGAGCAGTTCTTC. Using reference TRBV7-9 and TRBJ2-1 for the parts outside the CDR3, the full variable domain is DTGVSQNPRHKITKRGQNVTFRCDPISEHNRLYWYRQTLGQGPEFLTYFQNEAQLEKSRLLSDRFSAERPKGSFSTLEIQRTEQGDSAMYLCASSGGTFSYNEQFFGPGTRLTVL.